This entry lists 27 T cell receptor beta chains sequenced from one sample in a study of blood T cell repertoires in COVID-19. The method was immunoSEQ multiplex PCR; TCRdb's version includes in-frame clones alone and lacks a portion of them. The table has fewer than 350,000 clones, about nine tenths seen once. The sequenced sample consisted of peripheral blood. Receptor source: a woman aged 55-70 years with COVID-19, enrolled during active disease.

V usage is TRBV3-1 (or the pseudogene TRBV3-2) and J usage is TRBJ2-7; the D is unclear. Germline lookup yields CDR1 LGHDT and CDR2 YNNKEL (reference sequence). V was clipped by 3 bases and J by 6 bases, with 12 bases between them. This CDR3 contains 13 residues. CDR3 protein: CASSQLFLVEQYF. CDR3 nucleotides: TGTGCCAGCAGCCAGCTATTTTTAGTCGAGCAGTACTTC.

The V gene is TRBV7-2, the J gene TRBJ2-1, with TRBD1 matching over 11 bases. The CDR3 contains 15 residues. CDR1 and CDR2 from the germline V gene are SGHTA and FQGNSA. V lost 3 bases and J lost 6; bases outside the gene matches: 4. Here the CDR3 reads CASSFRDRGGNEQFF. DNA of the CDR3: TGTGCCAGCAGCTTCCGGGACAGGGGGGGCAATGAGCAGTTCTTC.

J is TRBJ2-5 and V is TRBV5-1; TRBD2 agrees at 7 bases. V lost 0 bases, J lost 2 bases, and 7 bases stayed unmatched. The CDR3 is made up of 16 amino acids. CDR1 and CDR2 (germline): SGHRS, YFSETQ. This chain's CDR3 is CASSLGFSAGQETQYF. The CDR3 DNA follows: TGCGCCAGCAGCTTGGGGTTCTCAGCGGGGCAAGAGACCCAGTACTTC.

This chain joins TRBV29-1 and TRBJ2-1; TRBD1 might be the D (5 bases). Germline V gene lookup returns CDR1 SQVTM and CDR2 ANQGSEA. Trimming removed 4 bases at V and 6 bases at J, with 10 bases between. This CDR3 comprises 12 residues. CDR3 in amino acids: CSVVAQGNEQFF. The CDR3 DNA reads TGCAGCGTTGTCGCGCAGGGCAATGAGCAGTTCTTC.

V gene TRBV6-5 combines with J gene TRBJ2-1, with a tentative D call TRBD1 (6 bases). V dropped 2 bases and J dropped 3 bases, with 11 bases sitting between them. The V gene's germline CDR1 is MNHEY and CDR2 SVGAGI. CDR3 length equals 15 residues. As DNA, the CDR3 is TGTGCCAGCAGTTACCGGGACATTCGCTACAATGAGCAGTTCTTC. Translated: CASSYRDIRYNEQFF.

The CDR3 nucleotides are TGTGCCAGCAGCTTAGAGGTCGGGGGGAACGAGCAGTACTTC. It specifies CASSLEVGGNEQYF. This chain joins TRBV7-9 and TRBJ2-7; TRBD2 matches at 7 bases. Trimming cost V 1 base and J 5 bases; bases outside gene matches: 5. Germline loops: CDR1 SEHNR, CDR2 FQNEAQ (reference sequence). The CDR3 has 14 residues.

This chain uses TRBV5-1 with TRBJ1-6; D not certain. Between the trimmed V and J ends, which lost 4 bases and 1 base, there was a span of 9 bases. Germline V gene lookup returns CDR1 SGHRS and CDR2 YFSETQ. The CDR3 extends over 15 amino acids. CDR3 sequence reads: CASSPGGSYNSPLHF. The CDR3 coding sequence is TGCGCCAGCAGCCCGGGAGGATCCTATAATTCACCCCTCCACTTT.

This sequence joins TRBV5-4 and TRBJ2-7; tentative D call: TRBD1 (5 bases). The germline V and J ends were trimmed by 0 bases and 6 bases, with 13 bases remaining between them. Germline CDR1 reads SGHNT; CDR2 reads YYREEE (reference sequence). This CDR3 region has 14 residues. This CDR3 is CASSLESTGPEQYF. CDR3 sequence (DNA): TGTGCCAGCAGCTTGGAGAGTACAGGACCCGAGCAGTACTTC.

J is TRBJ1-2 and V is TRBV2, with D possibly being TRBD1 (6 bases). Trimming stripped 5 bases from V and 8 bases from J, with 15 bases between. CDR3 size: 13 residues. The germline V gene encodes CDR1 SNHLY and CDR2 FYNNEI. CDR3 in amino acids: CASSKTGLSGYTF. CDR3 DNA: TGTGCCAGCAGTAAAACAGGGTTAAGCGGCTACACCTTC.

About this clone: The sample has other DNA sequences that encode this CDR3 too. The V gene is TRBV9, the J gene TRBJ1-6; 9 positions agree with TRBD1. The CDR3 runs 14 residues. Germline assignment: CDR1 SGDLS and CDR2 YYNGEE. V dropped 2 bases and J dropped 7; count of bases not matched to a gene: 1. CDR3 protein: CASSVGTGNSPLHF. CDR3 DNA sequence: TGTGCCAGCAGCGTGGGGACAGGGAATTCACCCCTCCACTTT.

The chain couples TRBV7-9 to TRBJ2-2; possible D gene TRBD1, 6 bases. There are 15 residues in the CDR3. V shed 3 bases and J shed 2 bases, with 10 bases lying between them. Germline CDR1 SEHNR, CDR2 FQNEAQ (reference sequence). CDR3 DNA sequence: TGTGCCAGCAGCTTCGGACAGATCAACACCGGGGAGCTGTTTTTT. Translation: CASSFGQINTGELFF.

This chain links TRBV6-5 with TRBJ2-1; D is unresolved. The length of the CDR3 is 16 residues. Germline CDR1 is MNHEY and CDR2 is SVGAGI. The V gene lost 1 base and the J gene lost 5 bases, with 15 bases spanning the gap. The CDR3 DNA reads TGTGCCAGCAGTTACTACAGCCCTACCGAAAACAATGAGCAGTTCTTC. This translates into CASSYYSPTENNEQFF.

This chain joins TRBV11-3 and TRBJ2-3; no clear D. V was shortened by 1 base and J by 4 bases, with 9 bases between the two germline ends. The CDR3 covers 14 residues. Germline V gives CDR1 SGHNT, CDR2 YENEEA. The CDR3 DNA sequence: TGTGCCAGCAGCTTAGGGGCAGCCGCAGATACGCAGTATTTT. This codes for CASSLGAAADTQYF.

The rearrangement joins TRBV5-5 to TRBJ2-5; TRBD1 matches 7 bases. With 3 bases clipped from V and 4 bases from J, the junction kept 12 bases outside the gene matches. The V gene's germline CDR1 is SGHKS and CDR2 YYEKEE (reference sequence). The CDR3 covers 16 residues. The CDR3 protein is CASSSGGRGMTETQYF. The CDR3 DNA reads as TGTGCCAGCAGCTCTGGTGGCAGGGGGATGACAGAGACCCAGTACTTC.

The chain is built from TRBV5-5 and TRBJ1-1, with D unresolved. This CDR3 has 12 residues. Between the trimmed V and J ends, which lost 0 bases and 4 bases, there was a span of 4 bases. Germline CDR1 and CDR2: SGHKS and YYEKEE (reference sequence). The CDR3 reads CASSLASTEAFF. The CDR3 DNA is TGTGCCAGCAGCTTGGCGAGCACTGAAGCTTTCTTT.

The chain uses TRBV19 and TRBJ1-1, with 10 bases identical to TRBD1. Germline V CDR1 and CDR2: LNHDA, SQIVND (reference sequence). This CDR3 comprises 15 residues. With V trimmed by 6 bases and J by 5 bases, 9 bases remained unmatched. CDR3 sequence (DNA): TGTGCCAGTAGCCGACAGGGGGCGAGGTGGACTGAAGCTTTCTTT. Translated, it gives CASSRQGARWTEAFF.

The chain is built from TRBV11-2 and TRBJ1-4, with 7 bases aligning to TRBD1. This CDR3 contains 16 residues. Germline-derived CDR1 and CDR2 are SGHAT and FQNNGV. V trimming: 6 bases; J trimming: 0 bases; junction bases outside the gene matches: 7. The CDR3 nucleotides are TGTGCCAGCAGTAAAGGACAGGTTGCAACTAATGAAAAACTGTTTTTT. This sequence encodes CASSKGQVATNEKLFF.

The rearrangement joins TRBV7-9 to TRBJ1-2; 9 bases align to TRBD1. V lost 6 bases, J lost 4 bases, and 12 bases stayed unmatched. The CDR3 covers 16 residues. CDR1 and CDR2 from the germline V gene are SEHNR and FQNEAQ (reference sequence). The CDR3 is CASRWSPGQGGYGYTF. CDR3 DNA sequence: TGTGCCAGCAGATGGTCTCCGGGACAGGGAGGCTATGGCTACACCTTC.

The rearrangement joins TRBV30 to TRBJ1-1; the D gene is possibly TRBD1 (5 bases). The ends were cut back, 0 bases at V and 3 bases at J, with 11 bases in the middle. CDR1 is GTSNPN, CDR2 SVGIG, per germline (reference sequence). This CDR3 spans 14 amino acids. The CDR3, as DNA: TGTGCCTGGAGTGTACGGGGGAGGTACACTGAAGCTTTCTTT. Translation: CAWSVRGRYTEAFF.

The chain has TRBV27 and TRBJ1-5, with D perhaps TRBD1 (5 bases). V dropped 1 base and J dropped 1 base, with 8 bases sitting between them. The CDR3 contains 15 residues. Germline values: CDR1 MNHEY, CDR2 SMNVEV (reference sequence). The CDR3: CASSLFGASNQPQHF. The CDR3 DNA sequence: TGTGCCAGCAGTTTATTTGGGGCAAGCAATCAGCCCCAGCATTTT.

The CDR3 spells CASRVHKGYTF. CDR3 sequence (DNA): TGTGCCAGCAGGGTACATAAAGGCTACACCTTC. The chain recombines TRBV2 with TRBJ1-2, with D uncertain. The CDR3 has 11 amino acids. Germline V gives CDR1 SNHLY, CDR2 FYNNEI. V was cut by 6 bases and J by 8 bases, with 10 bases left in between.

The V call is TRBV28, the J call TRBJ1-1; D uncertain. V was trimmed by 5 bases and J by 7 bases, leaving 17 bases between them. This CDR3 comprises 14 residues. Germline lookup yields CDR1 MDHEN and CDR2 SYDVKM. CDR3 DNA sequence: TGTGCCAGCAGTCCCGGACTTGGCACTGGTGAAGCTTTCTTT. Translating it yields CASSPGLGTGEAFF.

The V call is TRBV9, the J call TRBJ1-2; TRBD1 aligns across 10 bases. This CDR3 is 15 amino acids long. V shed 4 bases, J shed 5 bases, and the junction held 8 bases outside the gene matches. Germline CDR1 and CDR2: SGDLS and YYNGEE. CDR3 coding DNA: TGTGCCAGCAGCCCCCGCCTGGGACAGGGGTATGGCTACACCTTC. Translation gives CASSPRLGQGYGYTF.

The chain is built from TRBV19 and TRBJ2-7; TRBD1 agrees at 10 bases. V lost 5 bases, J lost 5 bases, and 6 bases stayed unmatched. CDR1 is LNHDA and CDR2 is SQIVND in the germline V gene (reference sequence). The CDR3 is 14 residues long. The CDR3: CASSASGTGDEQYF. The CDR3 DNA sequence: TGTGCCAGTAGTGCCTCCGGGACAGGGGACGAGCAGTACTTC.

The chain employs TRBV6-6 and TRBJ1-1; 9 positions match TRBD1. The CDR3 loop spans 14 amino acids. Germline CDR1 and CDR2: MNHNY and SVGAGI (reference sequence). J was trimmed by 3 bases and V by 6 bases; bases with no gene match: 5. The CDR3 reads CASRMDRGYTEAFF. As DNA, the CDR3 is TGTGCCAGCAGGATGGACAGGGGATACACTGAAGCTTTCTTT.

This clone was found a few times. The chain links TRBV13 to TRBJ1-2; weak D call: TRBD1 (6 bases). The CDR3 has 15 residues. The ends were cut back, 7 bases at V and 6 bases at J, with 21 bases in the middle. CDR1 is PRHDT and CDR2 is FYEKMQ in the germline V gene (reference sequence). Written as DNA, the CDR3 is TGTGCCAGCACCAAGCGGGGGGGCGCTTCAAATGGCTACACCTTC. It encodes CASTKRGGASNGYTF.

As concerns this clone: This same CDR3 is encoded by further DNA sequences in the sample. V gene TRBV5-6 combines with J gene TRBJ1-4, with TRBD1 identical over 11 bases. The germline V gene encodes CDR1 SGHDT and CDR2 YYEEEE. V shed 4 bases, J shed 5 bases, and the junction held 1 base outside the gene matches. The CDR3 consists of 14 residues. The CDR3 reads CASSRDRGNEKLFF. CDR3 nucleotide sequence: TGTGCCAGCAGCCGGGACAGGGGGAATGAAAAACTGTTTTTT.